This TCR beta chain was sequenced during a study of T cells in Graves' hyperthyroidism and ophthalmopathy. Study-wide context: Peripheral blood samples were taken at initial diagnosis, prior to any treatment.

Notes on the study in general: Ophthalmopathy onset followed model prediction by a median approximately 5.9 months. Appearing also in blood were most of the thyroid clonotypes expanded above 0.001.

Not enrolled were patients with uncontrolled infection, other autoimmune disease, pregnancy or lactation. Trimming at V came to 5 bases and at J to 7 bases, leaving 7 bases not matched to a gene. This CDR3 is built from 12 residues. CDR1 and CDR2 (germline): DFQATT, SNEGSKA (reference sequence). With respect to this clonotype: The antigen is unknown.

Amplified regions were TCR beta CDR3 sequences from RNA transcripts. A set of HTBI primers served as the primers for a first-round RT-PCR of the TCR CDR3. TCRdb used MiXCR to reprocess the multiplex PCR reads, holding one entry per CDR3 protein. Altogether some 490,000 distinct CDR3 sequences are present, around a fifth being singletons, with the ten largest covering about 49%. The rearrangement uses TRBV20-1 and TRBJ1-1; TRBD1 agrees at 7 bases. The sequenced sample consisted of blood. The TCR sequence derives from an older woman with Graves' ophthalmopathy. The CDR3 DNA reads TGCAGTGCTGTCAGGGGGGTGGGTGAAGCTTTCTTT. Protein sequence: CSAVRGVGEAFF.